The clone carrying this T cell receptor beta chain has only one observation. This sample is drawn from a study of PD-L1 blockade in urothelial cancer. V was pared by 4 bases and J by 0 bases, with 4 bases of the junction left unmatched. This CDR3 comprises 16 residues. Germline CDR1 LNHDA, CDR2 SQIVND (reference sequence). Clones were read by immunoSEQ multiplex PCR, and TCRdb kept only the in-frame ones, dropping some. Found here are more than 15,000 clones, around 90% of them singletons; the top ten hold 4.5% to 6.5%. The clonotype was recovered from a man between 50 and 59 years old with urothelial cancer. The V call is TRBV19, the J call TRBJ1-1, with 11 positions matching TRBD1. The sequenced sample was PBMCs, obtained around atezolizumab (anti-PD-L1) treatment. In DNA form, the CDR3 reads TGTGCCAGTAGTACCGGGACAGGGGGTTTGAACACTGAAGCTTTCTTT. Translated, it gives CASSTGTGGLNTEAFF.